The entry below describes one T cell receptor (beta chain). After removal of 2 bases from V and 13 bases from J, the junction contained 14 bases not matched to a gene. The CDR3 sequence is 16 residues long. Germline CDR1 is SNHLY and CDR2 is FYNNEI. All of the isolated RNA was reverse transcribed, so expressed TCRB transcripts were sequenced. Clones were read by immunoSEQ multiplex PCR, and TCRdb kept only the in-frame ones, dropping some. In the table there are 350,000 to 400,000 clones, more than 13% of which are singletons. The sample belongs to a study of beta chain features in type 1 diabetes. The origin of this receptor is a woman in her late teens or twenties in good health. What was sequenced was naive CD4+ T cells from blood. The gene calls are TRBV2 and TRBJ2-1, with 10 bases identical to TRBD2. CDR3 nucleotide sequence: TGTGCCAGCAGTGAATTGGGGCTAGCGGGAGTAGTCGGCCAGTTCTTC. It specifies CASSELGLAGVVGQFF.